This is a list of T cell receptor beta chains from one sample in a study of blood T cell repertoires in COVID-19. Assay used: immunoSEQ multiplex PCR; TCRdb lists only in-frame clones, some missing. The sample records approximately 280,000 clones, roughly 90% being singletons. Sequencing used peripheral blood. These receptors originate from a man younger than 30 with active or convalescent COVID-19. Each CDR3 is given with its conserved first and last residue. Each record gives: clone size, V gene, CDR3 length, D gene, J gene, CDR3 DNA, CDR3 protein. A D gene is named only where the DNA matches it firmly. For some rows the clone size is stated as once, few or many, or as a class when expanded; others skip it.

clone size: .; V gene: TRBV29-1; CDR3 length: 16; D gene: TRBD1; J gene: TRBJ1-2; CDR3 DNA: TGCAGCGTTGTTGTGACAGGGTGGGAGACTAACTATGGCTACACCTTC; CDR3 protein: CSVVVTGWETNYGYTF
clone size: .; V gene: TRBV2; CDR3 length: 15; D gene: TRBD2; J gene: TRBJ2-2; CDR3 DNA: TGTGCCAGCAGTGTAGCGGGGGGGCCAATCGGGGAGCTGTTTTTT; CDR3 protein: CASSVAGGPIGELFF
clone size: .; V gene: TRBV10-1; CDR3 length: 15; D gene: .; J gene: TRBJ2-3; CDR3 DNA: TGCGCCAGCAGTGAGGTTAGCGGATACACAGATACGCAGTATTTT; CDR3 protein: CASSEVSGYTDTQYF
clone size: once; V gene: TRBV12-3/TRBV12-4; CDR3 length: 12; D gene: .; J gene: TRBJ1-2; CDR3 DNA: TGTGCCAGCAGTTTACAGGGTTGGGGCTACACCTTC; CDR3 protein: CASSLQGWGYTF
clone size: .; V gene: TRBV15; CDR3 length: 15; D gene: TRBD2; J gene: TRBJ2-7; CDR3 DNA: TGTGCCACCAGCGGGTCTCTAGCGGGGAGTTACGAGCAGTACTTC; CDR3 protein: CATSGSLAGSYEQYF
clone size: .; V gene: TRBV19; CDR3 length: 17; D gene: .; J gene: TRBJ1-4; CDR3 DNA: TGTGCCAGTAGTATGTGGCAGCCACGGGCAACTAATGAAAAACTGTTTTTT; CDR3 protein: CASSMWQPRATNEKLFF
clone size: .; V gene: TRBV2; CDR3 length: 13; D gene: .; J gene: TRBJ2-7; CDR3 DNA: TGTGCCAGCACCTCCCAAGAGGGCGGAGAGCAGTACTTC; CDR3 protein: CASTSQEGGEQYF
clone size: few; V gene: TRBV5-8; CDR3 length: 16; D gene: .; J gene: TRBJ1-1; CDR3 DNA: TGTGCCAGCAGCTTGGGGGAGGGAGGCATGAACACTGAAGCTTTCTTT; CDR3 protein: CASSLGEGGMNTEAFF
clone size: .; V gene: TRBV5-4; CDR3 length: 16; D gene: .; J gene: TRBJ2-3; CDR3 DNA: TGTGCCAGCAGCCCTAGTCCAGCAGCTAGCACAGATACGCAGTATTTT; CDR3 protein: CASSPSPAASTDTQYF
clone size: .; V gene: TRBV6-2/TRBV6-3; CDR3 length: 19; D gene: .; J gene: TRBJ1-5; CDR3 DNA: TGTGCCAGCAGTTACTCAACTCTCAGGGGAGTGGATAGCAATCAGCCCCAGCATTTT; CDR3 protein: CASSYSTLRGVDSNQPQHF
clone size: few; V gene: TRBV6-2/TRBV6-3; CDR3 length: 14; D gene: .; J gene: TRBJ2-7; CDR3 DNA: TGTGCCAGCAGTTACATAGGTTCAGGGTACGAGCAGTACTTC; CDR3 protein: CASSYIGSGYEQYF
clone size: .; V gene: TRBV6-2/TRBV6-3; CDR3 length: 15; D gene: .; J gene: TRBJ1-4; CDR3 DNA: TGTGCCAGCAGTTCTATCGTGTTGACTAATGAAAAACTGTTTTTT; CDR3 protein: CASSSIVLTNEKLFF
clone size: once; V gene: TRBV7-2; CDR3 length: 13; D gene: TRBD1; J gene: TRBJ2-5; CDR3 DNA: TGTGCCAGCAGCTTCCGGACAGGGGAGACCCAGTACTTC; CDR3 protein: CASSFRTGETQYF
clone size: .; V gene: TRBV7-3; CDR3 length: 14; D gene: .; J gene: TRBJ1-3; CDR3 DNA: TGTGCCAGCAGCGAAGCGGGACGGGGAAACACCATATATTTT; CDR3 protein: CASSEAGRGNTIYF
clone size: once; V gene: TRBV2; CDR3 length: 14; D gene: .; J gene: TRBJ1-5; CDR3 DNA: TGTGCCAGCAGTGAGAGGGAGGGCAATCAGCCCCAGCATTTT; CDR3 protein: CASSEREGNQPQHF
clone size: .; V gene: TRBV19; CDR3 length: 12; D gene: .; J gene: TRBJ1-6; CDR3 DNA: TGTGCCAGTAGTACAGGGAATTCACCCCTCCACTTT; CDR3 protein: CASSTGNSPLHF
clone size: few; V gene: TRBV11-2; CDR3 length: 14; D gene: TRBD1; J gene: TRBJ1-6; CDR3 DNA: TGTGCCAGCAGCTTAGGACAGGGCAATTCACCCCTCCACTTT; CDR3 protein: CASSLGQGNSPLHF